This paragraph reports one T cell receptor beta chain. Its matching antigen is unknown. This specimen belongs to a study of blood T cells in healthy people across ages. Study summary: Capture via template switching afforded approximately one barcoded beta molecule per two T cells.

Combining a sample-barcoded 5' primer with a J-beta primer mix, a second PCR ran for about 7 to 12 cycles. Each of the samples gave a minimum of 2.5 million paired-end reads that contained CDR3. TCRdb called the 5' RACE reads again in MiXCR, with one record for every CDR3 protein. The sample holds hundreds of thousands of distinct CDR3 sequences, about 25% seen once. Trimming pared 1 base from V and 6 bases from J, leaving 17 bases between. The germline V gene has CDR1 LGHNA and CDR2 YSLEER. This CDR3 has 16 residues. General observations from the study: Observed TCR beta diversity showed a strong correlation with the percentage of naive T cells as measured by flow cytometry.

The individuals who served as donors were healthy Caucasians living in Russia, aged roughly 6 to 95. These data were also filed under a second study, of T cells of mothers and their children.

The TCR sequence derives from a boy aged 5-17 years in good health. The sequencing input was blood. The J gene is TRBJ2-3, the V gene TRBV4-3, with unresolved D. The CDR3 sequence: CASSQGPTTASDTQYF. Written as DNA, the CDR3 is TGCGCCAGCAGCCAAGGCCCCACTACAGCATCGGATACGCAGTATTTT.